Following are 20 T cell receptor beta chains from one sample sequenced in a study of T-cell memory formation after mild COVID-19. TCRdb re-derived calls from the 5' RACE reads in MiXCR, one entry per CDR3 protein. The sample shows 580,000 or so distinct CDR3 sequences, about 18% of them seen only once. Sequenced material: PBMCs or a T cell subset sorted from them (not recorded which). The receptors were sampled from an adult woman who had mild COVID-19 (a few samples of this study predate the infection). Cell type and time point are not known.

This CDR3 is CASSLTEGTYEQYF. CDR3 DNA sequence: TGTGCCAGCAGCTTGACTGAGGGGACTTACGAGCAGTACTTC. V and J are TRBV7-6 and TRBJ2-7; D is possibly TRBD2 (6 bases). The CDR3 contains 14 residues. V was shortened by 3 bases and J by 4 bases, with 13 bases between the two germline ends. From germline, CDR1 is SGHVS and CDR2 FNYEAQ.

This clonotype occurred once. V usage is TRBV20-1 and J usage is TRBJ1-2; possible D gene TRBD1, 5 bases. V gave up 3 bases and J gave up 4 bases, with 6 bases separating them. Looked up from germline, CDR1 is DFQATT and CDR2 is SNEGSKA (reference sequence). The CDR3 is made up of 11 amino acids. The DNA for the CDR3 is TGCAGTGCTAGTAGGGGCTATGGCTACACCTTC. Protein sequence: CSASRGYGYTF.

There are a few counts of this clonotype. This chain uses TRBV20-1 with TRBJ2-7; 10 positions agree with TRBD2. The trim removed 2 bases at V and 2 bases at J, leaving 9 bases unmatched. Per germline, CDR1 DFQATT and CDR2 SNEGSKA (reference sequence). The CDR3 runs to 16 residues. The CDR3 sequence: CSARRLAGASAYEQYF. CDR3 sequence (DNA): TGCAGTGCTAGACGTCTAGCGGGAGCCTCCGCCTACGAGCAGTACTTC.

The chain employs TRBV9 and TRBJ1-5, with D perhaps TRBD1 (5 bases). The CDR3 consists of 15 residues. The ends were cut back, 4 bases at V and 2 bases at J, with 13 bases in the middle. Germline V lookup: CDR1 SGDLS, CDR2 YYNGEE. CDR3: CASSLTEGGNQPQHF. The CDR3 DNA is TGTGCCAGCAGCCTGACAGAGGGAGGCAATCAGCCCCAGCATTTT. The full variable domain, in which reference TRBV9 and TRBJ1-5 provide the parts outside the CDR3, is DSGVTQTPKHLITATGQRVTLRCSPRSGDLSVYWYQQSLDQGLQFLIQYYNGEERAKGNILERFSAQQFPDLHSELNLSSLELGDSALYFCASSLTEGGNQPQHFGDGTRLSIL.

J is TRBJ1-5 and V is TRBV7-9, with D perhaps matching TRBD1 (6 bases). V lost 3 bases and J 5 bases, leaving 11 bases between the germline ends. Germline V gene data show CDR1 as SEHNR and CDR2 as FQNEAQ (reference sequence). There are 14 residues in the CDR3. The CDR3 DNA is TGTGCCAGCAGCTTTTCAGGGGCAGATCAGCCCCAGCATTTT. Residues: CASSFSGADQPQHF.

This clonotype showed up just a few times. The chain uses TRBV24-1 and TRBJ1-5; the D gene is possibly TRBD1 (6 bases). The CDR3 covers 14 residues. Germline CDR1 is KGHDR and CDR2 is SFDVKD. V was shortened by 6 bases and J by 6 bases, with 14 bases between the two germline ends. This CDR3 is CATSNRVNSQPQHF. CDR3 nucleotide sequence: TGTGCCACCAGTAACAGGGTGAATAGTCAGCCCCAGCATTTT.

V usage is TRBV6-5 and J usage is TRBJ2-5; TRBD2 agrees at 9 bases. CDR1 MNHEY and CDR2 SVGAGI come from the germline V gene. There are 15 residues in the CDR3. The V gene end was trimmed by 5 bases and the J gene end by 5 bases; junction bases not matched to a gene: 9. The CDR3 nucleotides are TGTGCCAGCAGTAAGCTAGCGGGGTTTGTGGAGACCCAGTACTTC. This encodes CASSKLAGFVETQYF.

The gene calls are TRBV6-5 and TRBJ2-1, with D maybe TRBD1 (6 bases). The CDR3 has 13 amino acids. Germline values: CDR1 MNHEY, CDR2 SVGAGI. The V end lost 0 bases, the J end lost 9 bases, and 9 bases lay between the germline ends. The CDR3 here is CASSYSRGSEQFF. The CDR3 region has the DNA TGTGCCAGCAGTTACTCGAGGGGGTCTGAGCAGTTCTTC.

The chain couples TRBV7-8 to TRBJ2-7; 11 bases align to TRBD1. The V segment lost 5 bases and the J segment 1 base; nucleotides outside the gene matches: 7. The length of the CDR3 is 16 residues. CDR1 and CDR2 from the germline V gene are SGHVS and FQNEAQ. CDR3 residues: CASSPRTGGLSYEQYF. The CDR3 DNA is TGTGCCAGCAGCCCTCGGACAGGGGGCTTGTCCTACGAGCAGTACTTC.

This clonotype has more than one count but fewer than ten. This chain links TRBV7-9 with TRBJ2-2; 9 bases are a match to TRBD2. Germline CDR1 is SEHNR and CDR2 is FQNEAQ (reference sequence). CDR3 length: 16 amino acids. J lost 4 bases, V lost 5 bases, and 8 bases had no gene match. CDR3 region: CASSLLAGLATGELFF. CDR3 coding DNA: TGTGCCAGCAGCCTACTAGCGGGTCTAGCCACCGGGGAGCTGTTTTTT.

This rearrangement joins TRBV5-6 to TRBJ2-7; 8 nucleotides agree with TRBD2. V shed 6 bases, J shed 6 bases, and the junction held 11 bases outside the gene matches. Germline CDR1 and CDR2: SGHDT and YYEEEE. The CDR3 has 14 residues. The DNA for the CDR3 is TGTGCCAGCAATTTGGGAGCGGGAGTTACCGAGCAGTACTTC. It codes for CASNLGAGVTEQYF.

This clonotype came up a few times. The chain is built from TRBV7-9 and TRBJ1-1; no clear D. V was pared by 1 base and J by 4 bases, with 13 bases between. CDR1 SEHNR and CDR2 FQNEAQ come from the germline V gene (reference sequence). This CDR3 region has 15 residues. The CDR3, as DNA: TGTGCCAGCAGCTTAGGGCTGCGAGGTGGCACTGAAGCTTTCTTT. Protein: CASSLGLRGGTEAFF. The full variable domain, rest sourced from reference TRBV7-9 and TRBJ1-1, is DTGVSQNPRHKITKRGQNVTFRCDPISEHNRLYWYRQTLGQGPEFLTYFQNEAQLEKSRLLSDRFSAERPKGSFSTLEIQRTEQGDSAMYLCASSLGLRGGTEAFFGQGTRLTVV.

The chain has TRBV13 and TRBJ1-3; D remains unclear. V was shortened by 2 bases and J by 2 bases, with 13 bases between the two germline ends. Looked up from germline, CDR1 is PRHDT and CDR2 is FYEKMQ (reference sequence). The CDR3 spans 16 residues. Here the CDR3 reads CASSLTLGSAGNTIYF. In nucleotides, the CDR3 is TGTGCCAGCAGCTTAACCCTGGGCAGCGCTGGAAACACCATATATTTT. Full variable domain (rest looked up from reference TRBV13 and TRBJ1-3): AAGVIQSPRHLIKEKRETATLKCYPIPRHDTVYWYQQGPGQDPQFLISFYEKMQSDKGSIPDRFSAQQFSDYHSELNMSSLELGDSALYFCASSLTLGSAGNTIYFGEGSWLTVV.

This clonotype has only a few counts. V gene TRBV27 combines with J gene TRBJ2-1; 13 nucleotides align to TRBD2. Per germline, CDR1 MNHEY and CDR2 SMNVEV (reference sequence). Unmatched junction bases numbered 4, after V lost 4 bases and J lost 7 bases. There are 15 residues in the CDR3. The CDR3 here is CASSYRLAGGNEQFF. The DNA of the CDR3 is TGTGCCAGCAGTTACAGACTAGCGGGAGGAAATGAGCAGTTCTTC.

The chain has TRBV4-3 and TRBJ2-1; 9 bases agree with TRBD2. Losses at the gene ends were 0 bases for V and 6 bases for J; bases not matched to a gene: 9. Germline V gene sequence: CDR1 LGHNA, CDR2 YSLEER. The CDR3 extends over 17 amino acids. The CDR3 region is CASSQDLAGTWGNEQFF. As DNA, the CDR3 is TGCGCCAGCAGCCAAGATCTAGCGGGAACTTGGGGCAATGAGCAGTTCTTC.

This clonotype showed up just a few times. The CDR3 DNA follows: TGTGCCAGTAGTATTTTGGGGATACTGTTTTTT. It yields the protein CASSILGILFF. The V call is TRBV19, the J call TRBJ1-4, with D hard to call. V was pared by 3 bases and J by 13 bases, with 9 bases between. This CDR3 has 11 residues. Germline CDR1 reads LNHDA; CDR2 reads SQIVND (reference sequence).

The chain employs TRBV7-9 and TRBJ2-2; D possibly corresponds to TRBD1 (6 bases). Germline V gene data show CDR1 as SEHNR and CDR2 as FQNEAQ (reference sequence). CDR3 length: 15 amino acids. Trimming left V 5 bases short and J 1 base short, with 11 bases between. The CDR3 DNA sequence: TGTGCCAGCAGCCCCCGGGACAAGAACACCGGGGAGCTGTTTTTT. It encodes CASSPRDKNTGELFF. Supplemented by reference TRBV7-9 and TRBJ2-2, the full variable domain reads DTGVSQNPRHKITKRGQNVTFRCDPISEHNRLYWYRQTLGQGPEFLTYFQNEAQLEKSRLLSDRFSAERPKGSFSTLEIQRTEQGDSAMYLCASSPRDKNTGELFFGEGSRLTVL.

The gene calls are TRBV5-1 and TRBJ2-5; no clear D. Per the germline V gene, CDR1 is SGHRS and CDR2 is YFSETQ. CDR3 length equals 13 residues. With 0 bases removed from V and 7 bases from J, the gap between germline ends came to 10 bases. For the CDR3, the DNA is TGCGCCAGCAGCTTGGAGGGATTTGGGACCCAGTACTTC. It translates to CASSLEGFGTQYF.

Only a few counts were recorded for this clonotype. V usage is TRBV24-1 and J usage is TRBJ2-2, with 8 bases identical to TRBD1. The CDR3 loop spans 15 amino acids. With V trimmed by 3 bases and J by 5 bases, 4 bases remained unmatched. Looked up from germline, CDR1 is KGHDR and CDR2 is SFDVKD. The CDR3 bases are TGTGCCACCAGTGATGCGGACAGGGAGACCGGGGAGCTGTTTTTT. Amino acid sequence: CATSDADRETGELFF.

The rearrangement joins TRBV4-3 to TRBJ2-7, with 10 bases fitting TRBD1. Germline trimming cut 1 base from V and 3 bases from J; bases unmatched to any gene: 6. The CDR3 covers 16 residues. The germline V gene has CDR1 LGHNA and CDR2 YSLEER. The CDR3 DNA sequence: TGCGCCAGCAGCCAAGGGGGACAGGGGACCCTCTACGAGCAGTACTTC. It is translated as CASSQGGQGTLYEQYF.